This entry concerns a single T cell receptor (beta chain). The antigen remains unidentified. Regarding time point: week 47, end of study. The vaccine gave 300 ug of a 20-mer mutant IDH1 peptide subcutaneously per dose. The assay was immunoSEQ multiplex PCR, and TCRdb's table has in-frame clones only and misses some. Of tens of thousands of clones listed, around three fifths are singletons. The data are from a study of a mutant IDH1 vaccine in newly diagnosed glioma. The V gene lost 10 bases and the J gene lost 9 bases, with 13 bases spanning the gap. CDR3 length: 12 amino acids. Germline V lookup: CDR1 WNHNN, CDR2 SYGVQD (reference sequence).

The receptor's source is a man between 40 and 49 years old with glioma. Some clones in this sample may be carry-over from other donors' samples. The sequencing here drew on peripheral blood mononuclear cells (PBMCs), taken from a glioma patient whose treatment included an IDH1 peptide vaccine. The chain carries TRBV10-1 and TRBJ1-6; D call uncertain. The CDR3 loop is CATGDGSSPLHF. CDR3 nucleotides: TGCGCCACCGGTGACGGGAGTTCACCCCTCCACTTT.